This T cell receptor beta chain was captured by sequencing in a study of cytomegalovirus exposure and HLA in healthy donors. A multiplex PCR was run with 60 Vbeta primers and 13 Jbeta primers. Some clones are missing from TCRdb's copy, which holds only in-frame ones; the method was immunoSEQ multiplex PCR. The repertoire holds some 150,000 clones, with more than 70% as singletons. This clone has only one observation. What it binds is unknown. CDR1 and CDR2 (germline): SEHNR, FQNEAQ (reference sequence). This CDR3 is built from 15 residues. V was pared by 4 bases and J by 5 bases, with 16 bases between. General study results and limits: The records held CMV serostatus as the only immune exposure information. A list of approximately 150 TCR beta chains associated with cytomegalovirus was given.

Nominally healthy donors were sampled, though unrecorded immune exposures were likely. This chain joins TRBV7-9 and TRBJ2-3; D unclear. The source is a woman between 45 and 60 years old in good health and CMV-seropositive. Specimen: PBMCs. CDR3 nucleotides: TGTGCCAGCAGCTACACGAGACTCCAAAAAGATACGCAGTATTTT. It is translated as CASSYTRLQKDTQYF.